This T cell receptor (beta chain) derives from a study of regulatory T cells in long-lasting Graves disease. The CDR3 is made up of 15 amino acids. From germline, CDR1 is SGHRS and CDR2 YFSETQ. Trimming removed 2 bases at V and 0 bases at J, with 8 bases between. CDR3 regions were amplified by Arm-PCR using iRepertoire HTBI primers to build TCR beta libraries. TCRdb passed the multiplex PCR reads through MiXCR, listing each CDR3 protein once. The table records approximately 350,000 distinct CDR3 sequences, 20% to 25% of them present only once. The time point here: persistent/refractory GD, antithyroid drugs over 5 years with positive TRAb. PBMC-derived RNA was used for the TCR library. This clonotype showed up many times.

This TCR derives from a woman between 40 and 55 years old with Graves disease. The chain employs TRBV5-1 and TRBJ2-2; tentative D call: TRBD2 (6 bases). The material sequenced was peripheral blood mononuclear cells (PBMCs), taken when the disease was refractory, from a patient treated with antithyroid drugs. The chain's CDR3 is CASSLTSSNTGELFF. In DNA, the CDR3 is TGCGCCAGCAGCTTAACTAGCTCGAACACCGGGGAGCTGTTTTTT. Full variable domain (outside the CDR3, taken from reference TRBV5-1 and TRBJ2-2): KAGVTQTPRYLIKTRGQQVTLSCSPISGHRSVSWYQQTPGQGLQFLFEYFSETQRNKGNFPGRFSGRQFSNSRSEMNVSTLELGDSALYLCASSLTSSNTGELFFGEGSRLTVL.